The subject of this entry is one T cell receptor (beta chain). Since a much larger clone is just one base distant, this may be a read error. Listed TCR primers and previously described methods were used for bulk TCR libraries. TCRdb ran MiXCR on the PCR reads and lists one entry per CDR3 protein. The repertoire holds nearly 650,000 distinct CDR3 sequences, 25% seen once, with 0.78% in the top ten. In the sort, naive CD8 T cells were defined as CD8+CD4-CCR7+CD45RA+. The CDR3 length is 15 residues. Per germline, CDR1 SEHNR and CDR2 FQNEAQ (reference sequence). This entry comes from a study of molecular identifiers for immune sequencing clone quantification.

This receptor was identified in a human donor in good health. Some libraries in this study had Jurkat cell RNA spiked in. The J gene is TRBJ2-7, the V gene TRBV7-9; D perhaps matches TRBD2 (5 bases). Sequenced material: naive CD8+ T cells from blood, with Jurkat cell RNA spiked in. This sample's subset: FACS-sorted CD8+CD4-CCR7+CD45RA+ naive T cells. In DNA, the CDR3 is TGTGCCAGCAACCGAGGCGGACTGAGCTCCTACGAGAAGTACTTC. The encoded protein is CASNRGGLSSYEKYF.